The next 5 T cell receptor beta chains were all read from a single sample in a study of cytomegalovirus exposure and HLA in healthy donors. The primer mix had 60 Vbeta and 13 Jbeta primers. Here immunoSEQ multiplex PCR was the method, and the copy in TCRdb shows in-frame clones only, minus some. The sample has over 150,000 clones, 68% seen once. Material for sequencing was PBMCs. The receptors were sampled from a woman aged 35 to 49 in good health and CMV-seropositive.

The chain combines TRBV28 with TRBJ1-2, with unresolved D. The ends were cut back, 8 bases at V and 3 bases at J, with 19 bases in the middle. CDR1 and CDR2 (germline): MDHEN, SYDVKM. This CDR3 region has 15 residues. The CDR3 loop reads CASQMTESGYYGYTF. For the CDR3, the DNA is TGTGCCAGCCAAATGACTGAATCTGGGTACTATGGCTACACCTTC.

As DNA, the CDR3 is TGCAGCGTTATTCGGGGAGACTATGGCTACACCTTC. This encodes CSVIRGDYGYTF. This rearrangement joins TRBV29-1 to TRBJ1-2; D is ambiguous. Germline V gene sequence: CDR1 SQVTM, CDR2 ANQGSEA. V shed 5 bases and J shed 3 bases, with 10 bases lying between them. The CDR3 totals 12 residues.

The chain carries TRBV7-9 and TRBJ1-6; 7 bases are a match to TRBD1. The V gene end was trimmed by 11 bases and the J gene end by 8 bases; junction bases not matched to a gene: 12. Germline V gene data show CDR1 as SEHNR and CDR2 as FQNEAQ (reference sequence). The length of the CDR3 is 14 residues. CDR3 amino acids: CAARGGLGDSPLHF. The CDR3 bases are TGTGCCGCGCGAGGGGGCTTAGGGGATTCACCCCTCCACTTT.

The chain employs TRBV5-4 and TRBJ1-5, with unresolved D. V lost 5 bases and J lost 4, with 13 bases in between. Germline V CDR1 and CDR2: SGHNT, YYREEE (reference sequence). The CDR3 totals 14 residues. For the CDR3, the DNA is TGTGCCAGCAGTCCCTCCCCGTTGAATCAGCCCCAGCATTTT. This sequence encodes CASSPSPLNQPQHF.

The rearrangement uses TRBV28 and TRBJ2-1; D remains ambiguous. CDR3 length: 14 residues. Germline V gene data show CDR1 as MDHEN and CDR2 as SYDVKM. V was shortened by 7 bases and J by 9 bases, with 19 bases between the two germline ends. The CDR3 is CASTTLNIPSEQFF. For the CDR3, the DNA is TGTGCCAGCACCACGCTGAACATCCCGTCTGAGCAGTTCTTC. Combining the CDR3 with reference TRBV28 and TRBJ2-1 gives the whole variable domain DVKVTQSSRYLVKRTGEKVFLECVQDMDHENMFWYRQDPGLGLRLIYFSYDVKMKEKGDIPEGYSVSREKKERFSLILESASTNQTSMYLCASTTLNIPSEQFFGPGTRLTVL.